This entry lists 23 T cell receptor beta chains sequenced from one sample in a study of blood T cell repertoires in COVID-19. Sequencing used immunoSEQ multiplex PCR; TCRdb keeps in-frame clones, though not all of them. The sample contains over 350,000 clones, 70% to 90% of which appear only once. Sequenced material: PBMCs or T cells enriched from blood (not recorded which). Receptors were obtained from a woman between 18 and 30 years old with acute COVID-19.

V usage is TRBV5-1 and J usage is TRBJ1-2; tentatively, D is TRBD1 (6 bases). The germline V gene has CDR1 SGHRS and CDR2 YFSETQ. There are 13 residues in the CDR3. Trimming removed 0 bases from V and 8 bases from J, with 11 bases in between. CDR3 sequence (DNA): TGCGCCAGCAGCTTGGACAGGGCATTGGGCTACACCTTC. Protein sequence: CASSLDRALGYTF.

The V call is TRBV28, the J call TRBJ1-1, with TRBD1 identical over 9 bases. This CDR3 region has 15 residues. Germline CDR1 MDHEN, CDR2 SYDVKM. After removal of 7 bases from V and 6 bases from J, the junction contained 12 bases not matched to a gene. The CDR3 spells CASTIPGQGSSEAFF. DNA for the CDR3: TGTGCCAGCACCATCCCGGGACAGGGTAGTTCTGAAGCTTTCTTT.

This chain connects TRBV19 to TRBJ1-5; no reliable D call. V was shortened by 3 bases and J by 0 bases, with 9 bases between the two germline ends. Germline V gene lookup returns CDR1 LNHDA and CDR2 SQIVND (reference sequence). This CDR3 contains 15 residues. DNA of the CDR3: TGTGCCAGTAGTATTGAGGGTAATAGCAATCAGCCCCAGCATTTT. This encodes CASSIEGNSNQPQHF.

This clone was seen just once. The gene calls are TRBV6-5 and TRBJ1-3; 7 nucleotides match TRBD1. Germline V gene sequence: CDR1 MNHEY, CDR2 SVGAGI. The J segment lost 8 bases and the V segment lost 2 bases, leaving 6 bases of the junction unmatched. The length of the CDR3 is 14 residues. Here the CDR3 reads CASSYGQGVHTIYF. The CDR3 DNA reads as TGTGCCAGCAGTTACGGCCAGGGGGTACACACCATATATTTT.

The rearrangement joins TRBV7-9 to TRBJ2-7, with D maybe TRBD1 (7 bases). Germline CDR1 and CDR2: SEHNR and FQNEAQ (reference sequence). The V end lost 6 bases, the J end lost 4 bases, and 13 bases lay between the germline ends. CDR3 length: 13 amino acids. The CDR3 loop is CASRAGQQYEQYF. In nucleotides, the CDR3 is TGTGCCAGCAGGGCGGGACAGCAATACGAGCAGTACTTC.

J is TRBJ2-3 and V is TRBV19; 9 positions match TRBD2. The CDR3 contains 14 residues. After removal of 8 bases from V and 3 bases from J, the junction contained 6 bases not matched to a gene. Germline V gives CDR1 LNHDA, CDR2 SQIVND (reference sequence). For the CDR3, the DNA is TGTGCCAGTTGCGTAAGCGGGAGGACAGATACGCAGTATTTT. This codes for CASCVSGRTDTQYF. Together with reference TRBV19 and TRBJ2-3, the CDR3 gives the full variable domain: DGGITQSPKYLFRKEGQNVTLSCEQNLNHDAMYWYRQDPGQGLRLIYYSQIVNDFQKGDIAEGYSVSREKKESFPLTVTSAQKNPTAFYLCASCVSGRTDTQYFGPGTRLTVL.

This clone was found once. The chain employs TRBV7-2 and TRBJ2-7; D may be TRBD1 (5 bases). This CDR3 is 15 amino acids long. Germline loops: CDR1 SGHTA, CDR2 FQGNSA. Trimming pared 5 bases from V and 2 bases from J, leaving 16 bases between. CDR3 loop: CASSNGRAAPYEQYF. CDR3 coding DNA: TGTGCCAGCAGCAACGGCAGGGCCGCTCCCTACGAGCAGTACTTC.

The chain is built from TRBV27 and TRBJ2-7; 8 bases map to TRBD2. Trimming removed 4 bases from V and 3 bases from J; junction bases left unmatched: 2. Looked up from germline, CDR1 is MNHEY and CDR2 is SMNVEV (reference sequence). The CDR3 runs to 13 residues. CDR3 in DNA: TGTGCCAGCAGTTCCGGGACTAGCTACGAGCAGTACTTC. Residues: CASSSGTSYEQYF.

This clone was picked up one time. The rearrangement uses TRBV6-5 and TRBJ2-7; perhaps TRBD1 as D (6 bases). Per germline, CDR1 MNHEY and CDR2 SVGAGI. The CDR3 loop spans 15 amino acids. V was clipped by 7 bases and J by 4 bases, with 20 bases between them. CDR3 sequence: CASKGWDTGLYEQYF. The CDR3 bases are TGTGCCAGCAAGGGTTGGGACACCGGCCTTTACGAGCAGTACTTC.

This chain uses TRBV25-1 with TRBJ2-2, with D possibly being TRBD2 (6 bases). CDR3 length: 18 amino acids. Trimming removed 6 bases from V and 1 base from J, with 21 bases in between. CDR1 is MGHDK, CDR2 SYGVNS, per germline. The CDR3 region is CASSPPHLRGLNTGELFF. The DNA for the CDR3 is TGTGCCAGCAGCCCCCCCCACTTGCGGGGTTTGAACACCGGGGAGCTGTTTTTT.

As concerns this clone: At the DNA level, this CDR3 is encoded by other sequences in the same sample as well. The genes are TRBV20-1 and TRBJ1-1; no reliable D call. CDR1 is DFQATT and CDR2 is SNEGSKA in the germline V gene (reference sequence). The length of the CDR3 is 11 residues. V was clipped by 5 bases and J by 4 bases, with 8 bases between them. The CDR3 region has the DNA TGCAGTGCTCGGGGAGGCACTGAAGCTTTCTTT. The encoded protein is CSARGGTEAFF.

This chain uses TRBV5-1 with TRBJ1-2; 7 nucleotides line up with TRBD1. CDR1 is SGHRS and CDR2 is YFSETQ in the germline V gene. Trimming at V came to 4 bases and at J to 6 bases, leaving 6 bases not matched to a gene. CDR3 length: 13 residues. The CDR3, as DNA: TGCGCCAGCAGCACAGACAGGGTTCATGGCTACACCTTC. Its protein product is CASSTDRVHGYTF.

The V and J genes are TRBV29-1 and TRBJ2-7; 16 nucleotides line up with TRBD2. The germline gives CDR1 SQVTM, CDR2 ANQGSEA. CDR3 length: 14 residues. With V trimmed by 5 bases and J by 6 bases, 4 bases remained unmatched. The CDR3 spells CSVTGLAGGLEQYF. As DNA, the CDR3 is TGCAGCGTTACGGGACTAGCGGGGGGGCTCGAGCAGTACTTC.

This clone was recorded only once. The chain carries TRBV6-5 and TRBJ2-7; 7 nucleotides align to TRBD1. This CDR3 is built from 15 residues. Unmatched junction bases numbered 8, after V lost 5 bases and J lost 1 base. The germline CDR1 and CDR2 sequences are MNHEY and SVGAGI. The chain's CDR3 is CASSKSGTASYEQYF. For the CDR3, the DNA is TGTGCCAGCAGTAAATCCGGGACAGCTTCCTACGAGCAGTACTTC.

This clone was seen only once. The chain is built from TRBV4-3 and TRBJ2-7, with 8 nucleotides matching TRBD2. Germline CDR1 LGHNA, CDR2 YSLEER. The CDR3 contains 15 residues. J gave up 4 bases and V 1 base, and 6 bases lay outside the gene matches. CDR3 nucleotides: TGCGCCAGCAGCCAAGCGATAGCGGGAAGGTACGAGCAGTACTTC. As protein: CASSQAIAGRYEQYF.

CDR3 region: CSVEPSNNEQFF. CDR3 nucleotides: TGCAGCGTTGAACCTAGTAACAATGAGCAGTTCTTC. V and J are TRBV29-1 and TRBJ2-1; no clear D. The CDR3 extends over 12 amino acids. V lost 2 bases to trimming and J lost 5 bases, with 7 bases between them. From germline, CDR1 is SQVTM and CDR2 ANQGSEA.

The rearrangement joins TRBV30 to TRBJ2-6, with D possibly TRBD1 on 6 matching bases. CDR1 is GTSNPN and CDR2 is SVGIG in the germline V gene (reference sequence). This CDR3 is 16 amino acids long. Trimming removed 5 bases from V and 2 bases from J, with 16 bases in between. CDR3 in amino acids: CAWSRDKSPGANVLTF. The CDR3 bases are TGTGCCTGGTCTCGGGACAAGAGCCCTGGGGCCAACGTCCTGACTTTC. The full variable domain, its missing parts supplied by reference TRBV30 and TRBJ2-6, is SQTIHQWPATLVQPVGSPLSLECTVEGTSNPNLYWYRQAAGRGLQLLFYSVGIGQISSEVPQNLSASRPQDRQFILSSKKLLLSDSGFYLCAWSRDKSPGANVLTFGAGSRLTVL.

In nucleotides, the CDR3 is TGTGCCAGCAGTCCGGGACAGGGTGTGAACACTGAAGCTTTCTTT. It codes for CASSPGQGVNTEAFF. The V and J genes are TRBV6-6 and TRBJ1-1, with 9 bases identical to TRBD1. V lost 5 bases, J lost 0 bases, and 4 bases stayed unmatched. Germline CDR1 is MNHNY and CDR2 is SVGAGI (reference sequence). The CDR3 extends over 15 amino acids.

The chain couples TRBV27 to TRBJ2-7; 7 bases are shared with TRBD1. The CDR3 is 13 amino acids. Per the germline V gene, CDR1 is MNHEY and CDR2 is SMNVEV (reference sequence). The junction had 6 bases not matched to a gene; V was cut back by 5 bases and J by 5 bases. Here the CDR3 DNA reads TGTGCCAGCAGTCCCCGGACAGGCCACGAGCAGTACTTC. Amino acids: CASSPRTGHEQYF.

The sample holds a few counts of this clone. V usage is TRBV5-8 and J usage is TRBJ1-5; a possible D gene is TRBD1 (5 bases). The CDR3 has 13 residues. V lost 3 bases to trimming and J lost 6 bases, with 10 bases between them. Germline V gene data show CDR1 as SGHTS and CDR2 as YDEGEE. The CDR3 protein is CASSSVGGQPQHF. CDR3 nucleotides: TGTGCCAGCAGCTCAGTCGGGGGTCAGCCCCAGCATTTT.

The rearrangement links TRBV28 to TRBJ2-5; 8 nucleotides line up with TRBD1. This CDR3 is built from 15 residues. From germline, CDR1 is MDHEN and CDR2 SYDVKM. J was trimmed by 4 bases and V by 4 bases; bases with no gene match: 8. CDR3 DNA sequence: TGTGCCAGCAGTTCTGGGGCAGGGGGCAGAGAGACCCAGTACTTC. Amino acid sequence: CASSSGAGGRETQYF.

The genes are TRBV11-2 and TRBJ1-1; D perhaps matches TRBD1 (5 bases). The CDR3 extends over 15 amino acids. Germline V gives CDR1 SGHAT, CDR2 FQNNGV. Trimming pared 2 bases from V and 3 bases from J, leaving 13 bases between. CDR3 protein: CASSLNRFGDTEAFF. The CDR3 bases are TGTGCCAGCAGCTTAAACAGGTTTGGGGACACTGAAGCTTTCTTT.

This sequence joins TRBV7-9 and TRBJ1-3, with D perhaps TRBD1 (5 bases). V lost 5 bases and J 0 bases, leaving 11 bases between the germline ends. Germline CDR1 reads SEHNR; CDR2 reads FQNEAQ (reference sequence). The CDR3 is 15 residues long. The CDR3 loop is CASSLSRVSGNTIYF. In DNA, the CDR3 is TGTGCCAGCAGCCTTTCCAGGGTCTCTGGAAACACCATATATTTT.